Below are 11 T cell receptor beta chains sequenced from a single sample in a study of T cells after yellow fever vaccination. MiXCR was run by TCRdb on the 5' RACE reads, yielding one entry per CDR3 protein. The sample has approximately 550,000 distinct CDR3 sequences; under 25% are singletons. The sample consisted of PBMCs, taken 15 days after the yellow fever booster vaccination. Every receptor here comes from a man under 40 who received the YFV17D yellow fever vaccine.

A few counts support this clonotype. Mismatch with germline at one junction end may stem from a read error. This CDR3 reads CSASDVQGTDAQYF. DNA of the CDR3: TGCAGTGCTAGCGACGTGCAAGGTACAGATGCGCAGTATTTT. The V and J genes are TRBV20-1 and TRBJ2-3, with D unclear. From germline, CDR1 is DFQATT and CDR2 SNEGSKA (reference sequence). The CDR3 consists of 14 residues.

The sample holds a few counts of this clonotype. The rearrangement links TRBV18 to TRBJ2-2; 7 bases are shared with TRBD2. Germline assignment: CDR1 KGHSH and CDR2 LQKENI. The CDR3 consists of 16 residues. V gave up 2 bases and J gave up 3 bases; unmatched junction bases: 6. This chain's CDR3 is CASSPFGRSDTGELFF. The CDR3 nucleotides are TGTGCCAGCTCACCATTCGGGAGGTCGGACACCGGGGAGCTGTTTTTT.

The sample holds a few counts of this clonotype. V gene TRBV6-1 combines with J gene TRBJ2-7, with TRBD1 identical over 10 bases. Per the germline V gene, CDR1 is MNHNS and CDR2 is SASEGT. There are 14 residues in the CDR3. Trimming cost V 7 bases and J 7 bases; bases outside gene matches: 10. The chain's CDR3 is CASTRRQGAEEQYF. CDR3 coding DNA: TGTGCCAGCACCCGAAGACAGGGGGCGGAAGAGCAGTACTTC.

This clonotype came up a few times. The chain joins TRBV20-1 to TRBJ2-7; the D gene is possibly TRBD1 (6 bases). Looked up from germline, CDR1 is DFQATT and CDR2 is SNEGSKA (reference sequence). There are 13 residues in the CDR3. V was shortened by 4 bases and J by 4 bases, with 14 bases between the two germline ends. The CDR3 region is CSATDSLPYEQYF. The CDR3 nucleotides read TGCAGTGCTACGGACAGTCTACCTTACGAGCAGTACTTC.

This clonotype was counted a few times. The CDR3 here is CASSPDRVPYEQYF. CDR3 sequence (DNA): TGTGCCAGCAGTCCCGACAGGGTTCCCTACGAGCAGTACTTC. The chain links TRBV6-1 to TRBJ2-7; 7 bases map to TRBD1. Per the germline V gene, CDR1 is MNHNS and CDR2 is SASEGT. The V and J ends lost 5 bases and 2 bases, in that order; junction bases with no gene match: 6. This CDR3 contains 14 residues.

J is TRBJ2-4 and V is TRBV19; the match to TRBD1 covers 7 bases. Germline V lookup: CDR1 LNHDA, CDR2 SQIVND (reference sequence). V dropped 4 bases and J dropped 9; count of bases not matched to a gene: 9. The CDR3 loop spans 14 amino acids. The DNA for the CDR3 is TGTGCCAGTAGTACCCGACAGGGTTTGGGCATTCAGTACTTC. It yields the protein CASSTRQGLGIQYF.

This clonotype showed up just a few times. The V call is TRBV24-1, the J call TRBJ2-7; 7 nucleotides align to TRBD2. Per germline, CDR1 KGHDR and CDR2 SFDVKD. The CDR3 loop spans 14 amino acids. V dropped 4 bases and J dropped 0; count of bases not matched to a gene: 2. The CDR3: CATSESGNSYEQYF. Written as DNA, the CDR3 is TGTGCCACCAGTGAAAGCGGGAACTCCTACGAGCAGTACTTC.

This clonotype has only a few counts. The V gene is TRBV5-1, the J gene TRBJ2-3; perhaps TRBD1 as D (6 bases). The CDR3 runs to 15 residues. Germline V gene sequence: CDR1 SGHRS, CDR2 YFSETQ. V gave up 4 bases and J gave up 3 bases, with 15 bases separating them. The CDR3 DNA follows: TGCGCCAGCAGCCGACAGGATATGGGGACAGATACGCAGTATTTT. It codes for CASSRQDMGTDTQYF.

This clonotype was picked up a small number of times. This chain uses TRBV3-1 with TRBJ2-2; TRBD2 agrees at 8 bases. CDR1 is LGHDT, CDR2 YNNKEL, per germline (reference sequence). Trimming removed 0 bases from V and 4 bases from J; junction bases left unmatched: 4. This CDR3 contains 16 residues. Here the CDR3 DNA reads TGTGCCAGCAGCCAAGATCTGGCGGGAGGCACCGGGGAGCTGTTTTTT. It is translated as CASSQDLAGGTGELFF.

This clonotype was detected a few times. The chain links TRBV4-3 to TRBJ2-6, with D possibly matching TRBD2 (5 bases). Germline CDR1 is LGHNA and CDR2 is YSLEER. The CDR3 runs to 19 residues. The V end lost 1 base, the J end lost 0 bases, and 16 bases lay between the germline ends. CDR3 DNA: TGCGCCAGCAGCCAAGGAGCCCCCGGAGGCGTCTCTGGGGCCAACGTCCTGACTTTC. As protein: CASSQGAPGGVSGANVLTF.

In its sample, this clonotype was seen a few times. The chain carries TRBV12-3 or TRBV12-4 and TRBJ2-1; no clear D. V lost 8 bases, J lost 1 base, and 9 bases lay in between. The CDR3 is 13 residues long. The CDR3 nucleotides read TGTGCCAGCGTCTCCGGGTCCTACAATGAGCAGTTCTTC. This encodes CASVSGSYNEQFF.